This T cell receptor beta chain originates from a study of molecular identifiers for immune sequencing clone quantification. Whole-study context: Five portions were made in replicates from RNA of approximately 22,000 or 94,000 naive CD8 cells, and four underwent sequencing.

Listed TCR primers, together with previously described methods, were used for the bulk TCR libraries. TCRdb re-derived calls from the PCR reads in MiXCR, one entry per CDR3 protein. The sample lists about half a million distinct CDR3 sequences; roughly 26% were seen once. Whole-study findings and limits: Naive cells had under 1% of molecules in clones above 20 RNA copies, effectors over 97%.

On this clonotype: Its antigen is currently unknown.

Germline CDR1 LNHDA, CDR2 SQIVND (reference sequence). Trimming cost V 5 bases and J 6 bases, with 19 bases left between them. The CDR3 has 16 amino acids. The TCR comes from a human donor in good health. Some libraries in this study had Jurkat cell RNA spiked in. V and J are TRBV19 and TRBJ1-4; D remains ambiguous. Sequenced input: naive CD8+ T cells from blood, with Jurkat cell RNA spiked in. Subset indicated: FACS-sorted CD8+CD4-CCR7+CD45RA+ naive T cells. The CDR3 spells CASSQALGGPDEKLFF. The CDR3 nucleotides read TGTGCCAGTAGTCAAGCGCTGGGAGGGCCAGATGAAAAACTGTTTTTT.